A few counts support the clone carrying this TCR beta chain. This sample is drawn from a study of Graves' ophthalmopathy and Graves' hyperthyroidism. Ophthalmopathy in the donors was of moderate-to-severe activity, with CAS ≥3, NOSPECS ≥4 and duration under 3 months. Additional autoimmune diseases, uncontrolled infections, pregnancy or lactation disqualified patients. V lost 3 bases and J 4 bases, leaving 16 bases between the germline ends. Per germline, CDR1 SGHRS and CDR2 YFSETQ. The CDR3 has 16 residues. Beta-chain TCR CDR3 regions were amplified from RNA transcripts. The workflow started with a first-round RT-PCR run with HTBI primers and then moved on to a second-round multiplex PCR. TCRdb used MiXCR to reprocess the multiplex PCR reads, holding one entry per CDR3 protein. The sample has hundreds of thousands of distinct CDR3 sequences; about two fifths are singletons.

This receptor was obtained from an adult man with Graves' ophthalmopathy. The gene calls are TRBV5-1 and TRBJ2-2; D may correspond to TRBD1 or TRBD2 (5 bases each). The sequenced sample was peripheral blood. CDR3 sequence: CASSSRGLPITGELFF. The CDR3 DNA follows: TGCGCCAGCAGCTCCCGGGGCCTACCAATCACCGGGGAGCTGTTTTTT.